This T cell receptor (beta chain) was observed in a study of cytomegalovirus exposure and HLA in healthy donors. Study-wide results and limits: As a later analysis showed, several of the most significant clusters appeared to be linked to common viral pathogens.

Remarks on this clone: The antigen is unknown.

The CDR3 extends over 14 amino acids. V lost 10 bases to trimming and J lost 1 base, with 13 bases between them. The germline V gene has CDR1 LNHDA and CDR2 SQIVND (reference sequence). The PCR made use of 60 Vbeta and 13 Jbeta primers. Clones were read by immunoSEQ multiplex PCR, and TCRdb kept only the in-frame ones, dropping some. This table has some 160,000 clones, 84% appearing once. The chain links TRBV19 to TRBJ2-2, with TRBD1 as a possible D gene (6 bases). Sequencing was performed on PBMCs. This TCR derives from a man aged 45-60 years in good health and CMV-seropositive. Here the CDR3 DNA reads TGTGCCACCAGGGGCAGCTGGAACACCGGGGAGCTGTTTTTT. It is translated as CATRGSWNTGELFF.